Shown below are 19 T cell receptor beta chains from a single sample sequenced in a study of T cell responses to AZD1222 COVID-19 vaccine. The repertoire was sequenced with immunoSEQ multiplex PCR; TCRdb's copy has only in-frame clones and lacks some. The table records under 110,000 clones, just over 85% of them present only once. The starting material was peripheral blood, obtained on day 0 of AZD1222 vaccination. The receptors shown here come from an adult in good health.

CDR3 coding DNA: TGTGCCAGCACTATCGGGGGCATCGGGTCTGGAAACACCATATATTTT. Translating it yields CASTIGGIGSGNTIYF. The V call is TRBV7-2, the J call TRBJ1-3; D may be TRBD1 (6 bases). The CDR3 totals 16 residues. V was pared by 7 bases and J by 1 base, with 17 bases between. Germline assignment: CDR1 SGHTA and CDR2 FQGNSA.

The rearrangement joins TRBV4-1 to TRBJ1-1, with 9 bases aligning to TRBD1. The CDR3 spans 15 residues. Germline V gene lookup returns CDR1 MGHRA and CDR2 YSYEKL. V lost 5 bases to trimming and J lost 3 bases; unmatched junction nucleotides: 7. DNA of the CDR3: TGCGCCAGCAGCGGGCGGACAGGGGAGTACACTGAAGCTTTCTTT. Its translation: CASSGRTGEYTEAFF.

The genes are TRBV5-6 and TRBJ1-6; 9 bases agree with TRBD1. The CDR3 is 14 amino acids. Germline V lookup: CDR1 SGHDT, CDR2 YYEEEE. The J segment lost 9 bases and the V segment lost 4 bases, leaving 5 bases of the junction unmatched. The DNA of the CDR3 is TGTGCCAGCAGCCCCAACAGGGGGCGTTCACCCCTCCACTTT. This gives the protein CASSPNRGRSPLHF. The full variable domain, its missing parts supplied by reference TRBV5-6 and TRBJ1-6, is DAGVTQSPTHLIKTRGQQVTLRCSPKSGHDTVSWYQQALGQGPQFIFQYYEEEERQRGNFPDRFSGHQFPNYSSELNVNALLLGDSALYLCASSPNRGRSPLHFGNGTRLTVT.

This clone was counted once. J is TRBJ1-5 and V is TRBV4-3; D not resolved. V lost 4 bases to trimming and J lost 0 bases, with 16 bases between them. CDR1 and CDR2 from the germline V gene are LGHNA and YSLEER. This CDR3 is 17 amino acids long. For the CDR3, the DNA is TGCGCCAGCAGCCTGATATACGGGATTTATAGCAATCAGCCCCAGCATTTT. It specifies CASSLIYGIYSNQPQHF.

V usage is TRBV3-1 (or the pseudogene TRBV3-2) and J usage is TRBJ2-2; 10 nucleotides match TRBD1. V shed 1 base, J shed 5 bases, and the junction held 13 bases outside the gene matches. The V gene's germline CDR1 is LGHDT and CDR2 YNNKEL (reference sequence). The CDR3 has 19 residues. Here the CDR3 DNA reads TGTGCCAGCAGCCAAGCATCGGGGATGACAGGGGGCAATACCGGGGAGCTGTTTTTT. Protein sequence: CASSQASGMTGGNTGELFF.

DNA for the CDR3: TGCGCCAGCAGCTTGAGAGGGATCCCCTACGAGCAGTACTTC. It encodes CASSLRGIPYEQYF. The rearrangement joins TRBV5-1 to TRBJ2-7, with a weak D call TRBD2 (5 bases). Germline CDR1 and CDR2: SGHRS and YFSETQ. The V gene lost 1 base and the J gene lost 2 bases, with 10 bases spanning the gap. CDR3 length equals 14 residues.

This clone has just one count. The chain is built from TRBV18 and TRBJ1-5; D gene unclear. With 1 base removed from V and 2 bases from J, the gap between germline ends came to 12 bases. Germline CDR1 and CDR2: KGHSH and LQKENI. CDR3 length equals 16 residues. CDR3 DNA: TGTGCCAGCTCACCACGGTCTCCCATGGGCAATCAGCCCCAGCATTTT. Its protein is CASSPRSPMGNQPQHF.

This clone was observed a single time. The chain couples TRBV4-2 to TRBJ2-4, with TRBD2 as a possible D gene (5 bases). This CDR3 has 14 residues. From germline, CDR1 is LGHNA and CDR2 YNFKEQ. Between the trimmed V and J ends, which lost 1 base and 6 bases, there was a span of 10 bases. The CDR3 nucleotides read TGTGCCAGCAGCCAAGGCCTAGCCGGAAACATTCAGTACTTC. This translates into CASSQGLAGNIQYF.

The chain couples TRBV7-9 to TRBJ2-5, with D maybe TRBD1 (6 bases). This CDR3 contains 14 residues. Germline CDR1 and CDR2: SEHNR and FQNEAQ (reference sequence). The V end lost 1 base, the J end lost 2 bases, and 8 bases lay between the germline ends. The CDR3 loop reads CASSLGTAQETQYF. DNA for the CDR3: TGTGCCAGCAGCTTAGGGACAGCGCAAGAGACCCAGTACTTC.

The genes are TRBV29-1 and TRBJ2-7; 7 bases fit TRBD1. Germline lookup yields CDR1 SQVTM and CDR2 ANQGSEA. V gave up 2 bases and J gave up 0 bases; unmatched junction bases: 4. This CDR3 comprises 14 residues. The CDR3, as DNA: TGCAGCGTTGAATTATGGGACAGCTCCTACGAGCAGTACTTC. Translating gives CSVELWDSSYEQYF.

The V gene is TRBV19, the J gene TRBJ1-2; 7 nucleotides agree with TRBD1. This CDR3 has 14 residues. The V gene's germline CDR1 is LNHDA and CDR2 SQIVND (reference sequence). The ends lost 3 bases at V and 2 bases at J; junction bases unmatched: 3. In DNA form, the CDR3 reads TGTGCCAGTAGTATGGACAGGCAAAACTATGGCTACACCTTC. It encodes CASSMDRQNYGYTF.

The chain links TRBV13 to TRBJ2-1; 10 bases match TRBD2. Germline assignment: CDR1 PRHDT and CDR2 FYEKMQ (reference sequence). This CDR3 has 15 residues. V shed 5 bases and J 5 bases; nucleotides not matched to a gene: 6. The CDR3 DNA sequence: TGTGCCAGCAGCCATAGCGGGAGGAGGAACAATGAGCAGTTCTTC. It yields the protein CASSHSGRRNNEQFF. The entire variable domain, with the rest obtained from reference TRBV13 and TRBJ2-1, is as follows: AAGVIQSPRHLIKEKRETATLKCYPIPRHDTVYWYQQGPGQDPQFLISFYEKMQSDKGSIPDRFSAQQFSDYHSELNMSSLELGDSALYFCASSHSGRRNNEQFFGPGTRLTVL.

V gene TRBV2 combines with J gene TRBJ1-2; D unresolved. Deletions cut 1 base from V and 4 bases from J, with 13 bases between. Germline V gene lookup returns CDR1 SNHLY and CDR2 FYNNEI. The CDR3 has 15 amino acids. CDR3 coding DNA: TGTGCCAGCAGTGAAGTGGCAGCCTCGGGCTATGGCTACACCTTC. Its translation is CASSEVAASGYGYTF. The entire variable domain, with the rest obtained from reference TRBV2 and TRBJ1-2, is as follows: EPEVTQTPSHQVTQMGQEVILRCVPISNHLYFYWYRQILGQKVEFLVSFYNNEISEKSEIFDDQFSVERPDGSNFTLKIRSTKLEDSAMYFCASSEVAASGYGYTFGSGTRLTVV.

The genes are TRBV28 and TRBJ1-2; no definite D call. Germline V CDR1 and CDR2: MDHEN, SYDVKM. The CDR3 spans 15 residues. V lost 6 bases and J lost 3, with 17 bases in between. In DNA, the CDR3 is TGTGCCAGCAGCTTGAAAAGGGTCTCTTACTATGGCTACACCTTC. It translates to CASSLKRVSYYGYTF.

This chain uses TRBV5-1 with TRBJ2-5; TRBD1 might be the D (6 bases). The CDR3 runs 15 residues. Germline V gene sequence: CDR1 SGHRS, CDR2 YFSETQ. V was shortened by 0 bases and J by 2 bases, with 11 bases between the two germline ends. In DNA form, the CDR3 reads TGCGCCAGCAGCTTGGTCCAACAGGGACAAGAGACCCAGTACTTC. Residues: CASSLVQQGQETQYF.

Regarding this clone: A junction boundary mismatches the germline segment, possibly from a read error. This chain uses TRBV2 with TRBJ2-1; 8 positions agree with TRBD2. The V gene's germline CDR1 is SNHLY and CDR2 FYNNEI. The CDR3 has 17 residues. CDR3: CASRHGELGLVYIEQFF. CDR3 nucleotide sequence: TGTGCCAGCCGACACGGGGAGTTGGGACTAGTATACATTGAGCAGTTCTTC.

The rearrangement links TRBV7-8 to TRBJ2-7; 9 nucleotides align to TRBD2. Trimming removed 5 bases from V and 7 bases from J; junction bases left unmatched: 15. CDR1 is SGHVS and CDR2 is FQNEAQ in the germline V gene. This CDR3 comprises 16 residues. The DNA of the CDR3 is TGTGCCAGCAGCCCCGTCCGGGGCGGGAGGGCCGAAGAGCAGTACTTC. It specifies CASSPVRGGRAEEQYF. Filled out from reference TRBV7-8 and TRBJ2-7, the complete variable domain reads GAGVSQSPRYKVAKRGQDVALRCDPISGHVSLFWYQQALGQGPEFLTYFQNEAQLDKSGLPSDRFFAERPEGSVSTLKIQRTQQEDSAVYLCASSPVRGGRAEEQYFGPGTRLTVT.

This rearrangement joins TRBV2 to TRBJ2-5; D might be TRBD2 (5 bases). Trimming removed 1 base from V and 1 base from J, with 10 bases in between. Germline values: CDR1 SNHLY, CDR2 FYNNEI. The CDR3 is made up of 15 amino acids. The CDR3 bases are TGTGCCAGCAGTGAAGGGGCGGGCCCCCAAGAGACCCAGTACTTC. The encoded protein is CASSEGAGPQETQYF.

The chain employs TRBV28 and TRBJ2-7, with TRBD1 as a possible D gene (6 bases). Germline V gene sequence: CDR1 MDHEN, CDR2 SYDVKM. This CDR3 contains 13 residues. Deletions cut 6 bases from V and 0 bases from J, with 9 bases between. The CDR3 loop is CASRRDNSYEQYF. DNA of the CDR3: TGTGCCAGCAGAAGGGACAACTCCTACGAGCAGTACTTC.